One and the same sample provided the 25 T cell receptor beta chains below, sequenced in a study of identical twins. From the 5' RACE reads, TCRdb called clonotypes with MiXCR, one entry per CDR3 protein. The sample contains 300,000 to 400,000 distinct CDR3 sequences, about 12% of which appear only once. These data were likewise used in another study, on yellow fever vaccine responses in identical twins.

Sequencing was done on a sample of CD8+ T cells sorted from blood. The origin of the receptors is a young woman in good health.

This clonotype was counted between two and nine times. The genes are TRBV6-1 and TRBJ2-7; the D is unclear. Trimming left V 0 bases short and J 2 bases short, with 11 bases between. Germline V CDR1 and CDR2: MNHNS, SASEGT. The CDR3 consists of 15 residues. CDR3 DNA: TGTGCCAGCAGTGAAGCCGACACCGTAGCCTACGAGCAGTACGTC. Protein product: CASSEADTVAYEQYV.

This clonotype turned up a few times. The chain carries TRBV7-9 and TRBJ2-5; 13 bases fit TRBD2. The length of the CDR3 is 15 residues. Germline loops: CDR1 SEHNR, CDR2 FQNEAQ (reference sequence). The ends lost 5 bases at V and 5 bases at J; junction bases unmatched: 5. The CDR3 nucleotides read TGTGCCAGCAGCCCCGGACTAGCGGGAGCGGAGACCCAGTACTTC. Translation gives CASSPGLAGAETQYF.

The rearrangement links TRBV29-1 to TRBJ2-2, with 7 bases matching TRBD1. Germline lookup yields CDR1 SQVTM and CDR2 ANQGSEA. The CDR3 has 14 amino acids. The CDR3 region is CSAEGDRNTGELFF. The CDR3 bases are TGCAGTGCCGAGGGGGACAGGAACACCGGGGAGCTGTTTTTT.

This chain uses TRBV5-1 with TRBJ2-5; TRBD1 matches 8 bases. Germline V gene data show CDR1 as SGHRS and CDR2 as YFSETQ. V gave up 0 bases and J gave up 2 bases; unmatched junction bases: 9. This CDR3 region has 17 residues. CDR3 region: CASSLGVWGTGQETQYF. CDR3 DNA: TGCGCCAGCAGCTTGGGCGTTTGGGGGACAGGACAAGAGACCCAGTACTTC.

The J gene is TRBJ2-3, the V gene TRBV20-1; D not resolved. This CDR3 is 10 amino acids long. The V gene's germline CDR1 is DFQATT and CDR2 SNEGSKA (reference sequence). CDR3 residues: CRPPTDTQYF. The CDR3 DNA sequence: TGCAGACCCCCAACAGATACGCAGTATTTT.

The CDR3 sequence is CAGALSDLKGLAGRVSGELFF. CDR3 nucleotides: TGCGCCGGGGCACTAAGTGACTTAAAGGGACTAGCGGGAAGGGTTAGTGGGGAGCTGTTTTTT. The chain couples TRBV4-1 to TRBJ2-2; 13 bases fit TRBD2. This CDR3 contains 21 residues. J lost 8 bases, V lost 11 bases, and 29 bases had no gene match. CDR1 is MGHRA, CDR2 YSYEKL, per germline.

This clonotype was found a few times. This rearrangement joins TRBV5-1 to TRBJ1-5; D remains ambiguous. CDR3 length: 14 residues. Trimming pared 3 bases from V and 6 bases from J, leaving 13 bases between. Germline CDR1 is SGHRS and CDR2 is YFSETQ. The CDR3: CASSWGDTGQPQHF. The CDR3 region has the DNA TGCGCCAGCAGCTGGGGAGACACGGGTCAGCCCCAGCATTTT.

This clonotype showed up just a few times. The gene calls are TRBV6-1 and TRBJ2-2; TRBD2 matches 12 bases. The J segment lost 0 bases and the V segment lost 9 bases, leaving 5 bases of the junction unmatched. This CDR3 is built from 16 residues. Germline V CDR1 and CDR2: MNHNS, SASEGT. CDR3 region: CASRLAGASNTGELFF. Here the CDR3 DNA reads TGTGCCAGTCGACTAGCGGGGGCTTCGAACACCGGGGAGCTGTTTTTT.

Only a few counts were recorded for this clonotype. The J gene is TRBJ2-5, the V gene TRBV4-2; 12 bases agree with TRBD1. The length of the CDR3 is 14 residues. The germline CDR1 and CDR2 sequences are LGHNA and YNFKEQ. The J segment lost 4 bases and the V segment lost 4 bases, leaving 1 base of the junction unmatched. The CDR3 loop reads CASSLGQGAETQYF. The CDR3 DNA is TGTGCCAGCAGCCTGGGACAGGGGGCAGAGACCCAGTACTTC.

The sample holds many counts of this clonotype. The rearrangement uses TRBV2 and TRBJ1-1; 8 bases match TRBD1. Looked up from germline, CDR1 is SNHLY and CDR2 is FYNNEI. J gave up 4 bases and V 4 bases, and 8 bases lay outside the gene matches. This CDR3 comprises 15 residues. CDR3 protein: CASSGLARGPTEAFF. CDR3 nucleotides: TGTGCCAGCAGTGGTTTAGCCAGGGGGCCCACTGAAGCTTTCTTT.

CDR3: CASSLYREETQYF. The CDR3 DNA reads as TGTGCCAGCAGCTTGTACAGGGAGGAGACCCAGTACTTC. The V and J genes are TRBV5-6 and TRBJ2-5; weak D call: TRBD1 (6 bases). The CDR3 runs 13 residues. Trimming left V 1 base short and J 5 bases short, with 9 bases between. Germline V CDR1 and CDR2: SGHDT, YYEEEE.

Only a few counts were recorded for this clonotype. DNA for the CDR3: TGCAGTGCTAGAGTCAGGGGCAGTCAGCCCCAGCATTTT. This sequence encodes CSARVRGSQPQHF. The chain carries TRBV20-1 and TRBJ1-5, with D maybe TRBD1 (6 bases). The V gene lost 1 base and the J gene lost 6 bases, with 10 bases spanning the gap. There are 13 residues in the CDR3. The V gene's germline CDR1 is DFQATT and CDR2 SNEGSKA (reference sequence).

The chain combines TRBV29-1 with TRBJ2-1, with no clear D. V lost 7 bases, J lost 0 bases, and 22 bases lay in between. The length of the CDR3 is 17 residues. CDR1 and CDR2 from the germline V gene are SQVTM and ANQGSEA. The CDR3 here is CSAEATEPIFSYNEQFF. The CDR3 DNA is TGCAGCGCCGAAGCGACGGAACCAATTTTCTCCTACAATGAGCAGTTCTTC.

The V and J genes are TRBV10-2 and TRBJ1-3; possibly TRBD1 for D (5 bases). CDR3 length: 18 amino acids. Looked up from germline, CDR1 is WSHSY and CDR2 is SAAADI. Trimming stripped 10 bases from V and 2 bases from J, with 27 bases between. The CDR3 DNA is TGCGCCACCATGGGACGGGAGAGCGAAGGAGACGCTGGAAACACCATATATTTT. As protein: CATMGRESEGDAGNTIYF.

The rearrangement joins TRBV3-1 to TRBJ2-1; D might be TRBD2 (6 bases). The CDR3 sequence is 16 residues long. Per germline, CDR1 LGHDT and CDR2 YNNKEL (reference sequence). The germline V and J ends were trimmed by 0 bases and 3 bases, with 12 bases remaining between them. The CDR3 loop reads CASSQDRYGGYNEQFF. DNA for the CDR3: TGTGCCAGCAGCCAAGATAGGTACGGGGGCTACAATGAGCAGTTCTTC.

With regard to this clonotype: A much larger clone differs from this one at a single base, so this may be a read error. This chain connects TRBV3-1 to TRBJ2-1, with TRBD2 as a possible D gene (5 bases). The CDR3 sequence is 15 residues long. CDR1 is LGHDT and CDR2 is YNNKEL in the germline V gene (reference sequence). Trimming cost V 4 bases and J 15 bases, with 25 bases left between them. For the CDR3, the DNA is TGTGCCAGCAGCCCCTCTCCCCTAACGGGGTCTTCAAGGTTCTTC. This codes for CASSPSPLTGSSRFF.

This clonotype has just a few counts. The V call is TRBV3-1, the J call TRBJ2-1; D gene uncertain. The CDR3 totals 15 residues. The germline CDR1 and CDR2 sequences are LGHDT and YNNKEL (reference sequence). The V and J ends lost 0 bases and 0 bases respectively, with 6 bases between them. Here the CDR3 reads CASSQDWTSYNEQFF. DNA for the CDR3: TGTGCCAGCAGCCAAGATTGGACCTCCTACAATGAGCAGTTCTTC.

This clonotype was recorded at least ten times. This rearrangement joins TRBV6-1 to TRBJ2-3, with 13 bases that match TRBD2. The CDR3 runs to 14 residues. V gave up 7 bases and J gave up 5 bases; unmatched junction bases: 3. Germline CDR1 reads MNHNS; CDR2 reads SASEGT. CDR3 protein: CASTGTSGVDTQYF. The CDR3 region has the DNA TGTGCCAGCACCGGGACTAGCGGGGTAGATACGCAGTATTTT.

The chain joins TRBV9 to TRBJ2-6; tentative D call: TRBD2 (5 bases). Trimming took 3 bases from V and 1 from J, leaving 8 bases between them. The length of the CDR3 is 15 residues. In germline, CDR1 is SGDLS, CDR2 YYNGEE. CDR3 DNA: TGTGCCAGCAGCGCCGGGGTTTCTGGGGCCAACGTCCTGACTTTC. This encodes CASSAGVSGANVLTF.

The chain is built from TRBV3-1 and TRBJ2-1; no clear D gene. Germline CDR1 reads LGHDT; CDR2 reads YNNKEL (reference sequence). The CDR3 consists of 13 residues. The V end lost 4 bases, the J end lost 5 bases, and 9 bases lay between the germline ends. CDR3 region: CASSPQQHNEQFF. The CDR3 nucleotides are TGTGCCAGCAGCCCCCAGCAGCACAATGAGCAGTTCTTC.

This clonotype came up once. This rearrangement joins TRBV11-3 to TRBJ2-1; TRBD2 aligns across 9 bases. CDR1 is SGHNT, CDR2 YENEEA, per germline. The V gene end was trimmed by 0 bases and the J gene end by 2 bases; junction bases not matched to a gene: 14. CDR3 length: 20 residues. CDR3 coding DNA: TGTGCCAGCAGCTTAGAGGGGGCCATCAGGGCGGGAGGGCCCTACAATGAGCAGTTCTTC. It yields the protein CASSLEGAIRAGGPYNEQFF.

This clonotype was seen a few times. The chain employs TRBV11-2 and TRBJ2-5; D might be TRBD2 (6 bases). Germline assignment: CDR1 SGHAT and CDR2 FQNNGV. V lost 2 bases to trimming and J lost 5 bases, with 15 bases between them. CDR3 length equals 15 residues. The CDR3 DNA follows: TGTGCCAGCAGCTTACTCCTACTAGCACCCGAGACCCAGTACTTC. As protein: CASSLLLLAPETQYF.

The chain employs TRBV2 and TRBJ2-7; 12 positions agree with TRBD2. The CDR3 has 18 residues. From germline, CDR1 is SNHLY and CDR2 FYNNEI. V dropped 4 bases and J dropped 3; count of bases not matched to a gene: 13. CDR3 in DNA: TGTGCCAGCAGTGTACAGTTGAGGACTAGCGGGACGGGCTACGAGCAGTACTTC. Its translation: CASSVQLRTSGTGYEQYF.

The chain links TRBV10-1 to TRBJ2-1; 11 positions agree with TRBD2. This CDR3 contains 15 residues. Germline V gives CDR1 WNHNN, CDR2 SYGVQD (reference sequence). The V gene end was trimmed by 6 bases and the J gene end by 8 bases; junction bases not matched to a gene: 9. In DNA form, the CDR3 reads TGCGCCAGCAGCGAATATAGCGGGAGGGTTGATGAGCAGTTCTTC. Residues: CASSEYSGRVDEQFF.

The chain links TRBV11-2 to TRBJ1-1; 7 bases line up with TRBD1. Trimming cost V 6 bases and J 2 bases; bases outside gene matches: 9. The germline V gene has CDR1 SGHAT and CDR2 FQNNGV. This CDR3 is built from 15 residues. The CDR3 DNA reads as TGTGCCAGCAGGTTGGAGGGGGCGCAAAACACTGAAGCTTTCTTT. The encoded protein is CASRLEGAQNTEAFF.